This T cell receptor (beta chain) comes out of a study of T-cell reconstitution after alpha-beta-depleted transplantation in children. Comments on this clonotype: The antigen remains undetermined.

Unique molecular identifiers featured in how the TCRbeta library was prepared. TCRdb ran MiXCR on the PCR reads and lists one entry per CDR3 protein. The sample holds about 440,000 distinct CDR3 sequences, 43% seen once. The CDR3 sequence is 13 residues long. Germline values: CDR1 DFQATT, CDR2 SNEGSKA (reference sequence). The ends were cut back, 4 bases at V and 2 bases at J, with 12 bases in the middle. Overall study results and limits: Where alpha-beta T cells came from about two months after transplant was reportedly several hundred expanded graft clones. In some patients, recipient T cells and intrathymic progenitors surviving conditioning explained high day-60 diversity. Fresh T-cell production supplied most of the T-cell counts and diversity seen one year after transplant.

The sequence derives from a girl under 10 years old with aplastic anemia, due to receive a stem cell transplant. The rearrangement links TRBV20-1 to TRBJ2-7; TRBD1 might be the D (5 bases). Source: PBMCs, taken before TCRalphabeta/CD19-depleted stem cell transplant. CDR3 sequence: CSAKSRVAYEQYF. CDR3 DNA: TGCAGTGCTAAATCCAGGGTAGCCTACGAGCAGTACTTC.